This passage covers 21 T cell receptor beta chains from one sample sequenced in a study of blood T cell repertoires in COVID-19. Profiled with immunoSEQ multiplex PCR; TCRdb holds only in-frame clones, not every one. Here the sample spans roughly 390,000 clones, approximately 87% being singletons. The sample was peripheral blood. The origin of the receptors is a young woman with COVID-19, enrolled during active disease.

The CDR3 DNA sequence: TGTGCCAGCAGTTACTTGAGTCCCGGGACAGGAGGAGATACGCAGTATTTT. Translating it yields CASSYLSPGTGGDTQYF. V is TRBV6-2 or TRBV6-3 and J is TRBJ2-3; the match to TRBD1 covers 8 bases. J lost 5 bases, V lost 1 base, and 11 bases had no gene match. This CDR3 has 17 residues. Germline V gene sequence: CDR1 MNHEY, CDR2 SVGEGT.

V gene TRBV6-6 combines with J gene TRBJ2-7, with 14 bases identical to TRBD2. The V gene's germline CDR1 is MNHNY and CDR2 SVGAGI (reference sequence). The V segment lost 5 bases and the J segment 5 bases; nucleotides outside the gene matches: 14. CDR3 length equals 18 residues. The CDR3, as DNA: TGTGCCAGCAGTCCCCTCCAGGGACTAGCGGGAGTTGCCCACGAGCAGTACTTC. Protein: CASSPLQGLAGVAHEQYF.

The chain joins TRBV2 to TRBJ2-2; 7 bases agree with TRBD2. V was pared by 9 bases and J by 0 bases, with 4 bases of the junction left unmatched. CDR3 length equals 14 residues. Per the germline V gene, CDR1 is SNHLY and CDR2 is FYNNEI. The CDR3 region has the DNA TGTGCCAGTGTGACTAGCCCGAACACCGGGGAGCTGTTTTTT. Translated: CASVTSPNTGELFF.

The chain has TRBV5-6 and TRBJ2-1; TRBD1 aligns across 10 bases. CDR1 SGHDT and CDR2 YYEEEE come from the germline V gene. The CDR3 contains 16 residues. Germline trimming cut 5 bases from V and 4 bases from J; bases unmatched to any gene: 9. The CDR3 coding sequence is TGTGCCAGCAGGGGTCCGGGACAGGGGATTTACAATGAGCAGTTCTTC. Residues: CASRGPGQGIYNEQFF.

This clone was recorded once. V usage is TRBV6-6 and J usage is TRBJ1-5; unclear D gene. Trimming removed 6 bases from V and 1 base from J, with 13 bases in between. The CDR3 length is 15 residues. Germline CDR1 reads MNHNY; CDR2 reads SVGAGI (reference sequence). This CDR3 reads CASSYARGSNQPQHF. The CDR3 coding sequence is TGTGCCAGCAGCTACGCCCGGGGAAGCAATCAGCCCCAGCATTTT.

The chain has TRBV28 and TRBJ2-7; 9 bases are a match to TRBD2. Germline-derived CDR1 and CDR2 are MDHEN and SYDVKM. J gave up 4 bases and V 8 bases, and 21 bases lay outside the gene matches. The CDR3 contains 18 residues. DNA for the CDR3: TGTGCCAGCGGTGGTTTGGAACTAGCGGGCTCTTACGGATACGAGCAGTACTTC. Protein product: CASGGLELAGSYGYEQYF.

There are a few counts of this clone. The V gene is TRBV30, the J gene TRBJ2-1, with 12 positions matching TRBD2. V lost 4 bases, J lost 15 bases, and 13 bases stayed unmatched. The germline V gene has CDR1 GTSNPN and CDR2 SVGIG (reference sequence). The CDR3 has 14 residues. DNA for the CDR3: TGTGCCTGGAAAAGTGGGCTAGCGGGAGGGCGTCCGTTCTTC. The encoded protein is CAWKSGLAGGRPFF.

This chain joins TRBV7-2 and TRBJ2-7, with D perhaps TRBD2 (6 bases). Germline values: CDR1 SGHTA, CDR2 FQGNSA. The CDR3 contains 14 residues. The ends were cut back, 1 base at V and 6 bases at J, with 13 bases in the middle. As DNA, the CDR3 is TGTGCCAGCAGCTTAGTCGCGGGGTCCGTCGAGCAGTACTTC. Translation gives CASSLVAGSVEQYF.

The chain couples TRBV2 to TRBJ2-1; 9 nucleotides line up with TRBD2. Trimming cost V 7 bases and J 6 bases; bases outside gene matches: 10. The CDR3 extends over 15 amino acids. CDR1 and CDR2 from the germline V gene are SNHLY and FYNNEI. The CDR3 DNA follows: TGTGCCAGCATCCCTCTAGCGGGACTTATCAATGAGCAGTTCTTC. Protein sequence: CASIPLAGLINEQFF.

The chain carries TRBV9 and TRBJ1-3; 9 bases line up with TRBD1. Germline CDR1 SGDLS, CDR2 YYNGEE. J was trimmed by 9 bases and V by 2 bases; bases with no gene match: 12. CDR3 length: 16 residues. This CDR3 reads CASSVSGTGTFGTIYF. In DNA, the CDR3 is TGTGCCAGCAGCGTTTCCGGGACAGGGACCTTTGGCACCATATATTTT.

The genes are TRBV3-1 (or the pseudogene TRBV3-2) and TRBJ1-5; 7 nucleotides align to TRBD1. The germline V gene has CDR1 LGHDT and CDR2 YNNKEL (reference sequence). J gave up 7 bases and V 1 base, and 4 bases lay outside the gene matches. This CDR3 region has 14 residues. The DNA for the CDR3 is TGTGCCAGCAGCCAAGGCTCAGGGGGACAGCCCCAGCATTTT. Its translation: CASSQGSGGQPQHF.

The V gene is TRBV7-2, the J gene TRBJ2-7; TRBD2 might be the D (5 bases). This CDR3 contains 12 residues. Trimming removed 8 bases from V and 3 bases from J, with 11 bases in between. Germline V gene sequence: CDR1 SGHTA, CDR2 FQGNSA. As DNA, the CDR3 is TGTGCCAGCGGTACCGGGGTCTACGAGCAGTACTTC. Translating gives CASGTGVYEQYF.

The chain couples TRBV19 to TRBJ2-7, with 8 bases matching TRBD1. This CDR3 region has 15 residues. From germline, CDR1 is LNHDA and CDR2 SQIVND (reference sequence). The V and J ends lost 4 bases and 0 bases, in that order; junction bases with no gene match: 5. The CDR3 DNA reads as TGTGCCAGTAGTAGGGCAGGGGGCGACTCCTACGAGCAGTACTTC. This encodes CASSRAGGDSYEQYF.

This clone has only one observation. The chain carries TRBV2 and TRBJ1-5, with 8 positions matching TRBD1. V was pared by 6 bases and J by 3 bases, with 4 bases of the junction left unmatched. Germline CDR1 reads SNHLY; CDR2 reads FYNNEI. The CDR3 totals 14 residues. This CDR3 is CASSADRDNQPQHF. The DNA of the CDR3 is TGTGCCAGCAGCGCGGACAGGGACAATCAGCCCCAGCATTTT.

For the CDR3, the DNA is TGTGCCAGCAGTCCCATACGGACAGGAACCTCTGGGGCCAACGTCCTGACTTTC. Its translation is CASSPIRTGTSGANVLTF. The genes are TRBV27 and TRBJ2-6, with 7 bases aligning to TRBD1. The CDR3 totals 18 residues. V trimming: 5 bases; J trimming: 0 bases; junction bases outside the gene matches: 10. Per germline, CDR1 MNHEY and CDR2 SMNVEV (reference sequence).

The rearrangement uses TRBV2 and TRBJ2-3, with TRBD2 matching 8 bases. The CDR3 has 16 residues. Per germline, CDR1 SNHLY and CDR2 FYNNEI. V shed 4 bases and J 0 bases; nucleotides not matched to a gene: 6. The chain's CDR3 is CASSARLASSTDTQYF. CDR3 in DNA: TGTGCCAGCAGTGCCCGACTAGCGTCTAGCACAGATACGCAGTATTTT.

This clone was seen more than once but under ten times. CDR3 protein: CASSRQGGSGNTIYF. CDR3 bases: TGTGCCAGCAGCCGACAGGGAGGAAGTGGAAACACCATATATTTT. The chain has TRBV3-1 (or the pseudogene TRBV3-2) and TRBJ1-3, with TRBD1 matching over 7 bases. The junction had 6 bases not matched to a gene; V was cut back by 4 bases and J by 3 bases. CDR1 LGHDT and CDR2 YNNKEL come from the germline V gene (reference sequence). The CDR3 has 15 amino acids.

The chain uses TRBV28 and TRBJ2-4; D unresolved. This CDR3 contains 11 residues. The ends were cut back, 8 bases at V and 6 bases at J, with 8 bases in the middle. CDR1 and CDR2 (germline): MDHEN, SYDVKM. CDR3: CASGETNIQYF. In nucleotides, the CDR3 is TGTGCCAGCGGAGAGACAAACATTCAGTACTTC.

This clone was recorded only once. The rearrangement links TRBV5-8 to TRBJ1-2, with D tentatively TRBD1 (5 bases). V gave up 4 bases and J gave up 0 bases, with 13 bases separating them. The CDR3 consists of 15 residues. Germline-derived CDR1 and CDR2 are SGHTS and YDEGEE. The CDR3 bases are TGTGCCAGCAGCCCAGGGCCACTGTCTAACTATGGCTACACCTTC. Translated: CASSPGPLSNYGYTF.

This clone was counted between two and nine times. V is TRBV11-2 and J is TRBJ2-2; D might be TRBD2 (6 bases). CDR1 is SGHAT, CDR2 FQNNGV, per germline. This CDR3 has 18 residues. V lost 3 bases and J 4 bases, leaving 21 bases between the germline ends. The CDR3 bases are TGTGCCAGCAGCTTCGGTAGCGGCCTCTTCCGATTCACCGGGGAGCTGTTTTTT. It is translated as CASSFGSGLFRFTGELFF.

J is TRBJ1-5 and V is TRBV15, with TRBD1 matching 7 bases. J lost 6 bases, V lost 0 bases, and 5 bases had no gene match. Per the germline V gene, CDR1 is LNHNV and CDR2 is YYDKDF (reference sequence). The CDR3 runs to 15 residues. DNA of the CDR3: TGTGCCACCAGCAGAGAACAGGGGTCTTTTCAGCCCCAGCATTTT. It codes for CATSREQGSFQPQHF.